This T cell receptor (beta chain) emerged from a study of shared clonotypes between healthy human individuals. About the study: Each donor's CD8 memory used one plate, CD8 naive two, each CD4 subset three.

Study-wide results and limits: It was observed that roughly 5.1% of naive CD4 clonotypes were shared across several donors.

About this clone: Its antigen is not known.

Some clones are missing from TCRdb's copy, which holds only in-frame ones; the method was immunoSEQ multiplex PCR. The sample has about 180,000 clones, over 85% seen once; the top ten hold 0.067%. The CDR3 loop spans 14 amino acids. Trimming removed 8 bases at V and 0 bases at J, with 8 bases between. The germline V gene encodes CDR1 MNHEY and CDR2 SMNVEV (reference sequence). This chain connects TRBV27 to TRBJ2-6; D is uncertain. The source is a woman in her twenties or thirties in good health. The sequenced material came from naive CD4+ T cells sorted from blood. Regarding subset: CD45RA+ positively selected. The CDR3 DNA reads as TGTGCCAGCTGCCGTCTCTCTGGGGCCAACGTCCTGACTTTC. Its translation is CASCRLSGANVLTF. The whole variable domain, remainder taken from reference TRBV27 and TRBJ2-6, is EAQVTQNPRYLITVTGKKLTVTCSQNMNHEYMSWYRQDPGLGLRQIYYSMNVEVTDKGDVPEGYKVSRKEKRNFPLILESPSPNQTSLYFCASCRLSGANVLTFGAGSRLTVL.